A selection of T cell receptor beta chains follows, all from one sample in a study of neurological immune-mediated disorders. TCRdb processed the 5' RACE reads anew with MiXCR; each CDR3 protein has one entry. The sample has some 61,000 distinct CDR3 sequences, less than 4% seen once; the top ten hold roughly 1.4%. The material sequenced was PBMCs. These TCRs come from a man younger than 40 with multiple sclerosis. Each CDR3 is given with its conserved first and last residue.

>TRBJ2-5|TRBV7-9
CASSSDAGGGTQYF
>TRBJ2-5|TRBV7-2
CASRGQETQYF
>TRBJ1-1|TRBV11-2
CASSPLTVNTEAFF
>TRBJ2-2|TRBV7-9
CASSLAESTGELFF
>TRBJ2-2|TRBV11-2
CASSFTGGPSGELFF
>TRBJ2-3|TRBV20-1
CSASGGRTDTQYF
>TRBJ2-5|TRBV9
CASSQERASQETQYF
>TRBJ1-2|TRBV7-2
CASSAPGRLYGYTF
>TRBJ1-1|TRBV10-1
CASSERAGDTEAFF
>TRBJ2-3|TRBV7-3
CASSLNGGDTDTQYF
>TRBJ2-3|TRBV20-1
CSANPPGGSGETDTQYF
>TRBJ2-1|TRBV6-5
CASPGGGAYNEQFF
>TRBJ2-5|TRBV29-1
CSVDDEETQYF
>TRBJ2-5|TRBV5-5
CASSLDRRTSGQETQYF
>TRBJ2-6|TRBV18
CASSPRWDRGHSGANVLTF
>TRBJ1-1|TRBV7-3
CASSLTGPNTEAFF
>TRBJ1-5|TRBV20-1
CSVLPTQGVNQPQNF
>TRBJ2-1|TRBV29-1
CSVAYRENYEQFF
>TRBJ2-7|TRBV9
CASSPGSGTGDYEQYF
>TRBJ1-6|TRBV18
CASSAVDRISYNSPLNF
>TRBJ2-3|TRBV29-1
CSVTGTSGKQYF
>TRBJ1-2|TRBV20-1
CSARDSGTYGYTF
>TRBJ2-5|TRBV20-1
CSVAGGRNGETQYF
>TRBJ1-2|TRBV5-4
CASRSDTADYGYTF
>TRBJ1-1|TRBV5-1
CASSWSQGVNTEAFF
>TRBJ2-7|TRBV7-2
CASSTSTGSYEQYF
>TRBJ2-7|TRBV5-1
CASSSTESYEQYF
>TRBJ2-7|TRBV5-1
CASSLASNYEQYF
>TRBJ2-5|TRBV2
CASNRDRGRNQETQYF
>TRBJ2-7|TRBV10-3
CAIMPGGDYEQYF
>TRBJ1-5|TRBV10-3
CAIRDGYSNQPQNF
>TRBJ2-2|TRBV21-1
CASTRLFRTGETGELFF
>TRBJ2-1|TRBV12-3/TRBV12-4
CASSGLAGLWRQFF
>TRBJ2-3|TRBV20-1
CSASALSKQYF
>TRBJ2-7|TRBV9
CASSVGPGGGTYEQYF
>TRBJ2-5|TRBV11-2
CASSLESGTQYF
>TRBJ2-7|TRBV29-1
CSVTRNNYEQYF
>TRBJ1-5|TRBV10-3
CAISWTAGDQPQHF
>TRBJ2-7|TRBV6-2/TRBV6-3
CASSYRDSSYEQYF
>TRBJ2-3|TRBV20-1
CSARDGGAYTDTQYF
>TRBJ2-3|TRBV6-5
CASSPTGITQYF
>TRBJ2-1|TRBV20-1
CSARTLPGTGAYNEQFF